The 3 T cell receptor beta chains below all came from one sample that was sequenced in a study of blood T cells in healthy people across ages. A J-beta primer mix and a sample-barcoded 5' primer were used in a second PCR of roughly 6 to 11 cycles. From the 5' RACE reads, TCRdb called clonotypes with MiXCR, one entry per CDR3 protein. Altogether some 1.8 million distinct CDR3 sequences are present, 39% being singletons, with the ten largest covering around 23%. The sequenced material came from blood. These receptors were collected from a human donor in good health.

This clonotype was seen only a few times. This chain links TRBV11-2 with TRBJ2-6, with D perhaps TRBD2 (5 bases). Germline CDR1 is SGHAT and CDR2 is FQNNGV. The germline V and J ends were trimmed by 1 base and 4 bases, with 11 bases remaining between them. The CDR3 covers 16 residues. The CDR3 DNA is TGTGCCAGCAGCTTAGTGAACGGGGAAGGGGCCAACGTCCTGACTTTC. Protein sequence: CASSLVNGEGANVLTF.

As regards this clonotype: Since a much larger clone is just one base distant, this may be a read error. The genes are TRBV12-3 or TRBV12-4 and TRBJ2-1; TRBD2 matches at 8 bases. J gave up 4 bases and V 10 bases, and 9 bases lay outside the gene matches. This CDR3 is 14 amino acids long. Written as DNA, the CDR3 is TGTGCCACCACCTGTAGCGGGATTTACAATGAGCAGTTCTTC. Residues: CATTCSGIYNEQFF.

This chain connects TRBV18 to TRBJ1-2, with D tentatively TRBD1 (5 bases). Trimming took off 3 bases at V and 1 base at J, with 12 bases between the two ends. The CDR3 length is 15 residues. The germline CDR1 and CDR2 sequences are KGHSH and LQKENI. CDR3 in amino acids: CASSPTGRDNYGYTF. CDR3 DNA: TGTGCCAGCTCACCGACGGGACGGGATAACTATGGCTACACCTTC.